One and the same sample provided the 14 T cell receptor beta chains below, sequenced in a study of blood T cell repertoires in COVID-19 (TCRdb year 2020). Libraries came from the immunoSEQ multiplex PCR assay. TCRdb stores this immuneACCESS table with in-frame sequences only. Part of the clones is absent; in the studies checked, under half of the shortfall reflects unresolved V genes, and no reason is known for the rest. The table for this sample lists some 250,000 clones; 88% of them were counted only once. Just under 1% of the sample is taken by the ten largest. What was sequenced was peripheral blood. The source of these receptors is a woman between 35 and 50 years old who had recovered from COVID-19.

The chain combines TRBV6-1 with TRBJ2-7; TRBD2 agrees at 12 bases. Germline CDR1 and CDR2: MNHNS and SASEGT. This CDR3 is 16 amino acids long. With V trimmed by 3 bases and J by 5 bases, 8 bases remained unmatched. CDR3 protein: CASSDPLAGGVHEQYF. The CDR3 nucleotides are TGTGCCAGCAGTGATCCCCTAGCGGGAGGGGTCCACGAGCAGTACTTC.

This clone was counted many times. This chain links TRBV10-1 with TRBJ1-5, with 7 bases that match TRBD1. CDR1 WNHNN and CDR2 SYGVQD come from the germline V gene (reference sequence). The junction had 4 bases not matched to a gene; V was cut back by 5 bases and J by 6 bases. The CDR3 totals 13 residues. CDR3: CASSQGTAQPQHF. The CDR3, as DNA: TGCGCCAGCAGTCAAGGGACAGCTCAGCCCCAGCATTTT.

This clone was recorded once. The chain links TRBV5-4 to TRBJ2-2; 7 bases align to TRBD2. The CDR3 contains 17 residues. CDR1 SGHNT and CDR2 YYREEE come from the germline V gene (reference sequence). With 4 bases clipped from V and 0 bases from J, the junction kept 9 bases outside the gene matches. The CDR3, as DNA: TGTGCCAGCAGCCCCTCCGGGGGGAGGGCGAACACCGGGGAGCTGTTTTTT. Translated, it gives CASSPSGGRANTGELFF.

This clone was detected only a few times. This chain uses TRBV29-1 with TRBJ2-7, with D maybe TRBD2 (6 bases). Trimming pared 7 bases from V and 2 bases from J, leaving 18 bases between. This CDR3 region has 14 residues. The germline gives CDR1 SQVTM, CDR2 ANQGSEA. CDR3 residues: CSALNPGGTYEQYF. The CDR3 nucleotides read TGCAGCGCCCTAAATCCCGGCGGGACCTACGAGCAGTACTTC.

This clone was found a few times. The chain links TRBV24-1 to TRBJ1-1; unclear D gene. Per germline, CDR1 KGHDR and CDR2 SFDVKD. The CDR3 extends over 13 amino acids. Trimming took 0 bases from V and 6 from J, leaving 7 bases between them. The CDR3 DNA reads as TGTGCCACCAGTGATTTGGGTAGAGCTGAAGCTTTCTTT. Amino acids: CATSDLGRAEAFF.

The chain couples TRBV4-3 to TRBJ2-3; 9 bases align to TRBD2. The germline CDR1 and CDR2 sequences are LGHNA and YSLEER. The length of the CDR3 is 17 residues. V gave up 0 bases and J gave up 2 bases; unmatched junction bases: 6. The CDR3, as DNA: TGCGCCAGCAGCCAAGATCTTCCTAGCGGGACCACAGATACGCAGTATTTT. This codes for CASSQDLPSGTTDTQYF.

CDR3 protein: CASATGGRTGELFF. Written as DNA, the CDR3 is TGTGCCAGCGCGACGGGGGGCCGGACCGGGGAGCTGTTTTTT. The chain joins TRBV18 to TRBJ2-2; TRBD2 is a possible D gene (7 bases). The V and J ends lost 8 bases and 5 bases respectively, with 15 bases between them. The CDR3 sequence is 14 residues long. Germline V CDR1 and CDR2: KGHSH, LQKENI.

The chain is built from TRBV14 and TRBJ1-1, with a tentative D call TRBD1 (6 bases). Germline CDR1 is SGHDN and CDR2 is FVKESK. Trimming cost V 3 bases and J 0 bases, with 11 bases left between them. CDR3 size: 15 residues. As DNA, the CDR3 is TGTGCCAGCAGCCAGGCCCAGGGGCTGAACACTGAAGCTTTCTTT. Amino acids: CASSQAQGLNTEAFF.

The rearrangement uses TRBV28 and TRBJ1-4; no reliable D call. V lost 6 bases to trimming and J lost 8 bases, with 10 bases between them. The germline CDR1 and CDR2 sequences are MDHEN and SYDVKM. The CDR3 totals 12 residues. CDR3: CASSTYLEKLFF. CDR3 bases: TGTGCCAGCAGCACCTATTTGGAAAAACTGTTTTTT.

The rearrangement links TRBV5-4 to TRBJ2-1, with 7 bases aligning to TRBD1. The CDR3 extends over 13 amino acids. Germline V CDR1 and CDR2: SGHNT, YYREEE (reference sequence). Unmatched junction bases numbered 5, after V lost 6 bases and J lost 5 bases. This chain's CDR3 is CASTGTVDNEQFF. CDR3 DNA: TGTGCCAGCACCGGGACAGTGGACAATGAGCAGTTCTTC.

The J gene is TRBJ2-7, the V gene TRBV19; 9 bases map to TRBD2. V lost 5 bases to trimming and J lost 2 bases; unmatched junction nucleotides: 7. The V gene's germline CDR1 is LNHDA and CDR2 SQIVND (reference sequence). CDR3 length: 15 residues. The CDR3 region has the DNA TGTGCCAGTAGTCCCCGGACTAGCGCGCCCTACGAGCAGTACTTC. Its translation is CASSPRTSAPYEQYF.

This rearrangement joins TRBV5-4 to TRBJ2-2; 7 positions agree with TRBD2. Germline-derived CDR1 and CDR2 are SGHNT and YYREEE (reference sequence). This CDR3 has 12 amino acids. Trimming removed 5 bases from V and 5 bases from J; junction bases left unmatched: 0. CDR3 amino acids: CASRAGTGELFF. CDR3 nucleotide sequence: TGTGCCAGCAGAGCGGGGACCGGGGAGCTGTTTTTT.

This clone was seen only once. The chain employs TRBV7-9 and TRBJ1-4, with 12 bases lining up with TRBD1. Germline CDR1 SEHNR, CDR2 FQNEAQ (reference sequence). Losses at the gene ends were 2 bases for V and 4 bases for J; bases not matched to a gene: 8. The CDR3 contains 18 residues. CDR3 residues: CASSLYGTGGAYNEKLFF. In DNA form, the CDR3 reads TGTGCCAGCAGCTTATATGGGACAGGGGGCGCTTATAATGAAAAACTGTTTTTT.

V is TRBV3-1 (or the pseudogene TRBV3-2) and J is TRBJ1-2; maybe TRBD1 (5 bases). The germline V gene encodes CDR1 LGHDT and CDR2 YNNKEL (reference sequence). The CDR3 is 16 residues long. V gave up 1 base and J gave up 5 bases, with 17 bases separating them. CDR3 loop: CASSQGWGGGGYGYTF. In DNA, the CDR3 is TGTGCCAGCAGCCAAGGGTGGGGCGGCGGTGGGTATGGCTACACCTTC.